This T cell receptor (beta chain) was retrieved from a study of T cell responses to AZD1222 COVID-19 vaccine (dated by TCRdb to the early 2020s). Background on the whole study: AZD1222 recipients with second doses at about 4 weeks or about 12 weeks were pooled, because spike-specific TCR depth and breadth did not differ between schedules. Trial participants were enrolled by age into 18-55, 56-69 and 70-plus year subgroups, with about 150, 28 and 57 TCR-sequenced participants respectively. A total of 233 trial participants underwent TCR sequencing, of whom about 200 had received two doses of AZD1222 and some 25 had received two doses of the MenACWY control vaccine. Paper-wide results and their limitations: The 56-69-year group was small, and its depth increase did not reach significance, likely because of low power. Because no day 14 peak-response samples were available, the repertoires could be characterized only after the peak T cell response. Nearly half of unique spike-specific TCRs reportedly recognized epitopes outside regions mutated in the B.1.351 and B.1.1.7 variants. A significant rise in spike-specific TCR breadth and depth was observed after two AZD1222 doses relative to day 0 and relative to MenACWY recipients. Most participants were white British and females outnumbered males, and the authors suggested that clonal diversity may have been underestimated. Conclusions about previously exposed vaccinees were limited because only a handful of AZD1222 recipients were SARS-CoV-2 seropositive at baseline. The whole spike protein was spanned by vaccine-associated CD4 TCRs, and dominant responses were seen in regions 160-218 and 743-854.

This clone was counted once. Its antigen target is currently unknown. No much larger clone is present one base from it, and per-base qualities are unavailable. V loses 2 bases at its end and J loses 8 bases; junction bases beyond the gene matches: 9. Per the germline V gene (reference sequence), LNHDA is the CDR1 and SQIVND is the CDR2. Taken from cysteine to phenylalanine, the CDR3 has 16 residues. CDR3 DNA only is kept here, 48 bases in frame from base 1. The label giving this sample's time point can be read as: baseline before first vaccination. Vaccinee samples were obtained from the UK trials COV001 and COV002, which included a single-blind randomized controlled phase 2/3 trial of AZD1222 (ChAdOx1 nCoV-19) in healthy adults. For TCRbeta chain sequencing, PBMC samples were collected from trial participants at day 0 and at day 28 after the second dose. The CDR3 regions of human TCRbeta chains were subjected to immunosequencing. Regarding the original processing steps: Repertoire TCRs were matched against a reference library of SARS-CoV-2-specific TCRs generated with the MIRA antigen-specificity platform. Breadth was defined as the fraction of unique TCRs that were SARS-CoV-2-associated. Depth was defined as the fraction of total T cells that were SARS-CoV-2-associated. Each spike-specific TCR was assigned to its reactive spike region and to a CD4 or CD8 class using the MIRA data. Log10-transformed breadth and depth values were compared by one-way ANOVA with Sidak's multiple comparisons tests. Sourced from immuneACCESS, this table was stored by TCRdb with only in-frame sequences that have V and J called. A share of the clones is absent; for the studies checked, an unresolved V gene accounts for under half, and the remainder has no known explanation. That table supplies the V and J calls and clone size; D and trimming were determined from the DNA. The sample table lists about 94,000 clones, about 88% of them with a count of one. The ten largest clones represent about 14% of the sample.

Sequenced material: peripheral blood, taken on day 0 of AZD1222 vaccination. The sequence links TRBV19 to TRBJ2-1, and TRBD2 matches 10 of the central bases. This receptor was identified in an adult in good health. The CDR3 sequence is CASSIPSGGAEHEQFF. The DNA is as follows: TGTGCCAGTAGTATACCCAGCGGGGGGGCGGAACATGAGCAGTTCTTC.